Following are 13 T cell receptor beta chains from one sample sequenced in a study of cytomegalovirus exposure and HLA in healthy donors. The PCR contained 60 Vbeta and 13 Jbeta primers. The protocol was immunoSEQ multiplex PCR, while the TCRdb copy is restricted to in-frame clones and leaves out a portion. This sample carries some 90,000 clones, more than 70% of them seen once, and the ten largest clones take approximately 4.8%. Sequencing was carried out using PBMCs. The receptors were gathered from a male donor in good health and CMV-seropositive.

This chain links TRBV2 with TRBJ2-3, with D possibly being TRBD2 (5 bases). CDR3 size: 14 residues. Germline V gene lookup returns CDR1 SNHLY and CDR2 FYNNEI. Trimming removed 11 bases from V and 4 bases from J, with 19 bases in between. CDR3 protein: CAVVRRFGADTQYF. The CDR3 bases are TGTGCCGTTGTCCGTAGGTTCGGGGCAGATACGCAGTATTTT. The whole variable domain, filled in from reference TRBV2 and TRBJ2-3, reads EPEVTQTPSHQVTQMGQEVILRCVPISNHLYFYWYRQILGQKVEFLVSFYNNEISEKSEIFDDQFSVERPDGSNFTLKIRSTKLEDSAMYFCAVVRRFGADTQYFGPGTRLTVL.

This clone was seen once. The J gene is TRBJ2-3, the V gene TRBV21-1; the table's D call, TRBD1, has no DNA check behind it. TRBV21-1 is annotated as a pseudogene. The CDR3 is made up of 14 amino acids. The DNA of the CDR3 is TGTGCCAGCAGCAAAGGTTCAGGGGCAGATACGCAGTATTTT. Encoded protein: CASSKGSGADTQYF.

The V call is TRBV28, the J call TRBJ2-1, with 10 bases identical to TRBD2. V gave up 5 bases and J gave up 1 base; unmatched junction bases: 2. The CDR3 runs to 15 residues. The germline CDR1 and CDR2 sequences are MDHEN and SYDVKM. DNA of the CDR3: TGTGCCAGCAGTACAGCGGGAGGGTCCTACAATGAGCAGTTCTTC. Protein: CASSTAGGSYNEQFF.

CDR3 in DNA: TGTGCCAGCTCCCCAGGGACTAGCGGGGGACGGACCCAGTACTTC. It codes for CASSPGTSGGRTQYF. The chain links TRBV18 to TRBJ2-5; 14 bases line up with TRBD2. Germline values: CDR1 KGHSH, CDR2 LQKENI. J gave up 7 bases and V 6 bases, and 7 bases lay outside the gene matches. This CDR3 is built from 15 residues.

This clone was seen a handful of times. This sequence joins TRBV7-8 and TRBJ2-7, with 7 positions matching TRBD2. V was clipped by 5 bases and J by 0 bases; unmatched bases: 7. The V gene's germline CDR1 is SGHVS and CDR2 FQNEAQ. This CDR3 contains 15 residues. The CDR3 loop reads CASSQAGGYSYEQYF. DNA of the CDR3: TGTGCCAGCAGCCAAGCCGGGGGGTACTCCTACGAGCAGTACTTC.

The CDR3 is CASSSGTSGYYEQYF. CDR3 bases: TGTGCCAGCAGTTCCGGGACTAGCGGTTACTACGAGCAGTACTTC. The genes are TRBV6-5 and TRBJ2-7, with 11 bases aligning to TRBD2. This CDR3 comprises 15 residues. CDR1 is MNHEY, CDR2 SVGAGI, per germline. With 4 bases clipped from V and 3 bases from J, the junction kept 5 bases outside the gene matches.

This chain links TRBV7-8 with TRBJ1-5; 8 bases line up with TRBD1. Trimming removed 4 bases from V and 5 bases from J; junction bases left unmatched: 10. CDR1 and CDR2 from the germline V gene are SGHVS and FQNEAQ. CDR3 size: 16 residues. The CDR3 sequence: CASSSPSGQEDQPQHF. CDR3 in DNA: TGTGCCAGCAGCTCACCTTCGGGACAGGAAGATCAGCCCCAGCATTTT. The variable domain in full, completed from reference TRBV7-8 and TRBJ1-5, reads GAGVSQSPRYKVAKRGQDVALRCDPISGHVSLFWYQQALGQGPEFLTYFQNEAQLDKSGLPSDRFFAERPEGSVSTLKIQRTQQEDSAVYLCASSSPSGQEDQPQHFGDGTRLSIL.

This clone was counted only a few times. V gene TRBV19 combines with J gene TRBJ2-3; D not resolved. CDR3 size: 11 residues. The germline V gene encodes CDR1 LNHDA and CDR2 SQIVND (reference sequence). Trimming removed 6 bases from V and 6 bases from J, with 7 bases in between. The chain's CDR3 is CASSRWDTQYF. CDR3 nucleotides: TGTGCCAGTAGCCGGTGGGATACGCAGTATTTT.

The rearrangement links TRBV19 to TRBJ2-1; perhaps TRBD1 as D (6 bases). The CDR3 extends over 13 amino acids. Trimming cost V 5 bases and J 10 bases, with 15 bases left between them. Germline V CDR1 and CDR2: LNHDA, SQIVND (reference sequence). The CDR3, as DNA: TGTGCCAGTAGTTCTGGACAGATAAGCGAGCAGTTCTTC. Protein sequence: CASSSGQISEQFF.

The genes are TRBV6-5 and TRBJ2-1, with 9 bases aligning to TRBD1. Trimming cost V 2 bases and J 6 bases; bases outside gene matches: 8. This CDR3 has 16 residues. Germline loops: CDR1 MNHEY, CDR2 SVGAGI. CDR3 amino acids: CASSYLGTGLSNEQFF. In nucleotides, the CDR3 is TGTGCCAGCAGTTACCTGGGGACAGGGCTCAGCAATGAGCAGTTCTTC.

The chain links TRBV18 to TRBJ1-2, with D possibly matching TRBD1 (5 bases). The CDR3 has 12 amino acids. V lost 3 bases, J lost 8 bases, and 10 bases lay in between. Germline V gives CDR1 KGHSH, CDR2 LQKENI. The CDR3 region has the DNA TGTGCCAGCTCACCCGACAGTATGGGCTACACCTTC. It is translated as CASSPDSMGYTF.

This sequence joins TRBV14 and TRBJ2-3, with D perhaps TRBD2 (6 bases). This CDR3 region has 15 residues. Trimming stripped 3 bases from V and 5 bases from J, with 15 bases between. In germline, CDR1 is SGHDN, CDR2 FVKESK. The CDR3 DNA sequence: TGTGCCAGCAGCCATCGTAGGATGGAGGGAGATACGCAGTATTTT. Protein sequence: CASSHRRMEGDTQYF.

This chain uses TRBV18 with TRBJ2-5; D might be TRBD2 (5 bases). The germline V gene has CDR1 KGHSH and CDR2 LQKENI. Trimming took off 0 bases at V and 1 base at J, with 9 bases between the two ends. The CDR3 spans 15 residues. The CDR3, as DNA: TGTGCCAGCTCACCACCCATACGGGGCCAAGAGACCCAGTACTTC. This gives the protein CASSPPIRGQETQYF.